This T cell receptor (beta chain) is from a study of T-cell memory formation after mild COVID-19. Study information: TCR clusters mostly belonged to single donors. Study results and limitations: Nothing confirmed that second-wave clones peaking on day 37 were specific for SARS-CoV-2. Clones that got smaller from day 15 to 85 had even CD4/CD8, while clones growing later tipped toward CD4+.

This clonotype was observed a few times. Its antigen is currently unknown. TCRdb analysed the 5' RACE reads with MiXCR anew, one entry per CDR3 protein. This sample has hundreds of thousands of distinct CDR3 sequences, with 16% found just once. The CDR3 is made up of 15 amino acids. Trimming removed 0 bases from V and 7 bases from J, with 12 bases in between. The specimen sequenced was PBMCs or a T cell subset sorted from them (not recorded which). The chain is built from TRBV12-3 or TRBV12-4 and TRBJ1-4; D possibly corresponds to TRBD1 (6 bases). The clonotype comes from a man younger than 35 who had mild COVID-19 (a few samples of this study predate the infection). Cell type and time point are not known. CDR3 DNA sequence: TGTGCCAGCAGTTTAGCAGGGGGAGGAGGTGAAAAACTGTTTTTT. The encoded protein is CASSLAGGGGEKLFF.